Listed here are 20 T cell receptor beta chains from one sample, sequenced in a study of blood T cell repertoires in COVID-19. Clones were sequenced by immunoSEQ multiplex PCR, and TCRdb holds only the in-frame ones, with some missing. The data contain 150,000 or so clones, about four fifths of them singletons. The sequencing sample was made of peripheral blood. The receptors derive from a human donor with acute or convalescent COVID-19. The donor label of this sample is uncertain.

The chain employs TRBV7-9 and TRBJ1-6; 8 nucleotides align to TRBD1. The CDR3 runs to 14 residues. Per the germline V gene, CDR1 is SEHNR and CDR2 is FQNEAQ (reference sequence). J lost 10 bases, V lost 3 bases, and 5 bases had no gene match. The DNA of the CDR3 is TGTGCCAGCAGCTTGGCAGGGGGCTTGTCACCCCTCCACTTT. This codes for CASSLAGGLSPLHF.

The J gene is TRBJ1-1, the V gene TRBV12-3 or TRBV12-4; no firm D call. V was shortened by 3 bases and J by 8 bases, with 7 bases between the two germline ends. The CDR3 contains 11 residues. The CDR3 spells CASSFVSEAFF. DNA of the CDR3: TGTGCCAGCAGTTTTGTCTCCGAAGCTTTCTTT.

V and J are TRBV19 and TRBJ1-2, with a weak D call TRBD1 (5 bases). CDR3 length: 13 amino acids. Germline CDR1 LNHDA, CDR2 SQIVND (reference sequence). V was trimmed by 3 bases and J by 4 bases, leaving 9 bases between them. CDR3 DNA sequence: TGTGCCAGTAGTATGGGGCCGAGCTATGGCTACACCTTC. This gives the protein CASSMGPSYGYTF.

CDR3 protein: CASSLRGAGEKLFF. CDR3 nucleotide sequence: TGTGCCAGCAGTTTACGGGGGGCCGGGGAAAAACTGTTTTTT. This sequence joins TRBV27 and TRBJ1-4; tentatively, D is TRBD1 (6 bases). Germline V gives CDR1 MNHEY, CDR2 SMNVEV (reference sequence). The ends were cut back, 2 bases at V and 8 bases at J, with 12 bases in the middle. This CDR3 has 14 residues.

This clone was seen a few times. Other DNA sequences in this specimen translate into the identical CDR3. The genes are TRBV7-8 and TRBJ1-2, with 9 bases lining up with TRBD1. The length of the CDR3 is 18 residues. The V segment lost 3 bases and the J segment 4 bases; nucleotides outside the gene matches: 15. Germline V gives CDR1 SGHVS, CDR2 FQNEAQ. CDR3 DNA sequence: TGTGCCAGCAGCTTTGGCCGATTGACAGGGGGTATTTCCTATGGCTACACCTTC. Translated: CASSFGRLTGGISYGYTF.

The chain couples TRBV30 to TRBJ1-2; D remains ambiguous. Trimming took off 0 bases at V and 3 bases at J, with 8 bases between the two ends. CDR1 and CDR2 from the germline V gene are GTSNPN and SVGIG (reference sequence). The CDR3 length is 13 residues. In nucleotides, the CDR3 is TGTGCCTGGAGTGTAGCCATCTACTATGGCTACACCTTC. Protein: CAWSVAIYYGYTF.

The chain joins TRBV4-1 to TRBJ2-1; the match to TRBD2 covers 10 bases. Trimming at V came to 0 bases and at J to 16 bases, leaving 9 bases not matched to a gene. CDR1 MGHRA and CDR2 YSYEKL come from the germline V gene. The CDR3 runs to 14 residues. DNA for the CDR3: TGCGCCAGCAGCCAAGATACGGTTCCTAGCGGGGGATTCTTC. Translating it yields CASSQDTVPSGGFF.

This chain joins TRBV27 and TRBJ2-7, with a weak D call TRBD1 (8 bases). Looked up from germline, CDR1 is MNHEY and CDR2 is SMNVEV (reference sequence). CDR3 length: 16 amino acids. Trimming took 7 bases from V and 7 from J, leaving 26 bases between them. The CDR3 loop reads CASTPEGGTGLGEQYF. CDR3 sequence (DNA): TGTGCCAGCACCCCCGAGGGGGGGACAGGATTGGGGGAGCAGTACTTC.

The CDR3 loop is CASSFHQGRGATEAFF. The CDR3, as DNA: TGCGCCAGCAGCTTCCACCAGGGTCGCGGAGCCACTGAAGCTTTCTTT. This rearrangement joins TRBV5-1 to TRBJ1-1, with TRBD1 as a possible D gene (5 bases). The CDR3 totals 16 residues. CDR1 SGHRS and CDR2 YFSETQ come from the germline V gene. Trimming cost V 2 bases and J 4 bases, with 18 bases left between them. Together with reference TRBV5-1 and TRBJ1-1, the CDR3 gives the full variable domain: KAGVTQTPRYLIKTRGQQVTLSCSPISGHRSVSWYQQTPGQGLQFLFEYFSETQRNKGNFPGRFSGRQFSNSRSEMNVSTLELGDSALYLCASSFHQGRGATEAFFGQGTRLTVV.

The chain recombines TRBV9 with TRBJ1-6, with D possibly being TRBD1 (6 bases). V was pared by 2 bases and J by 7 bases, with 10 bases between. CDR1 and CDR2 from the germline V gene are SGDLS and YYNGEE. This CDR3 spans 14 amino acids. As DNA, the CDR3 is TGTGCCAGCAGCGTCGGGACACGGAATTCACCCCTCCACTTT. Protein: CASSVGTRNSPLHF. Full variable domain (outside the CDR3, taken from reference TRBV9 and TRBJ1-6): DSGVTQTPKHLITATGQRVTLRCSPRSGDLSVYWYQQSLDQGLQFLIQYYNGEERAKGNILERFSAQQFPDLHSELNLSSLELGDSALYFCASSVGTRNSPLHFGNGTRLTVT.

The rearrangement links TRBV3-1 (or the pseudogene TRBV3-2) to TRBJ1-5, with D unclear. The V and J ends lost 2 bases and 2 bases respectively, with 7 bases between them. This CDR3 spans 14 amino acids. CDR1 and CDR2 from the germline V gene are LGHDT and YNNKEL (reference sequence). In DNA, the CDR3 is TGTGCCAGCAGCCAATACGGGGGCAATCAGCCCCAGCATTTT. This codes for CASSQYGGNQPQHF.

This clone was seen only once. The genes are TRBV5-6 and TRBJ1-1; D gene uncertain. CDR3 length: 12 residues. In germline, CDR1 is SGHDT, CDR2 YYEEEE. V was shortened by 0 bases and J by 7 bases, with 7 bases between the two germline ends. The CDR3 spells CASSLARNEAFF. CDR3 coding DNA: TGTGCCAGCAGCTTGGCCAGGAATGAAGCTTTCTTT.

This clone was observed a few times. DNA for the CDR3: TGTGCCAGCAGCGCGGGACAGGGGGCTGGTGAGCAGTTCTTC. Its protein product is CASSAGQGAGEQFF. The gene calls are TRBV11-2 and TRBJ2-1, with 12 bases aligning to TRBD1. From germline, CDR1 is SGHAT and CDR2 FQNNGV. V dropped 5 bases and J dropped 9; count of bases not matched to a gene: 5. This CDR3 spans 14 amino acids.

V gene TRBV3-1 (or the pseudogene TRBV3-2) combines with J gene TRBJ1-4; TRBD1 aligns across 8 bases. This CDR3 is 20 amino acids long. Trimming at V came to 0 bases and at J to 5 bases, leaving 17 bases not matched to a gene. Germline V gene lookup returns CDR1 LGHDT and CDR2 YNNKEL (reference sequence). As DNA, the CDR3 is TGTGCCAGCAGCCAAGAAGATGGACAGGGCCGCTTTGGGGAAAATGAAAAACTGTTTTTT. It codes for CASSQEDGQGRFGENEKLFF.

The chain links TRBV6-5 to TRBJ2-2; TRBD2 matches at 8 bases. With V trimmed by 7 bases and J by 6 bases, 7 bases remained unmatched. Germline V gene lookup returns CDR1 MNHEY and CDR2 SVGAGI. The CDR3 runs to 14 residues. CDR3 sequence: CASKGTRGPGELFF. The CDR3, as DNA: TGTGCCAGCAAAGGGACTAGGGGCCCCGGGGAGCTGTTTTTT.

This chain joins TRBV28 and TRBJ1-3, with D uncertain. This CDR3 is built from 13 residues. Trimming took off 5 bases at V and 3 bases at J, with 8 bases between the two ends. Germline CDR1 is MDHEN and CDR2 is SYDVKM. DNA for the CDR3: TGTGCCAGCAGTCTCTTCGTTGGAAACACCATATATTTT. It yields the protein CASSLFVGNTIYF.

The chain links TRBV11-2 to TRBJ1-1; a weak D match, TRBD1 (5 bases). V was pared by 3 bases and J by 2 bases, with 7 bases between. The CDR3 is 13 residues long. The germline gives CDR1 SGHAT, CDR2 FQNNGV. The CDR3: CASSLDTNTEAFF. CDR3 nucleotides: TGTGCCAGCAGCTTGGACACTAACACTGAAGCTTTCTTT.

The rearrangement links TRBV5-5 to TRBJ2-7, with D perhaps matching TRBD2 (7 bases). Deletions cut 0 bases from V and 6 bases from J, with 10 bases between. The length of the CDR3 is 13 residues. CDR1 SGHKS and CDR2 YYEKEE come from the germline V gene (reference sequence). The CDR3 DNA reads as TGTGCCAGCAGCTTGGAGGGGGGGACCGAGCAGTACTTC. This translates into CASSLEGGTEQYF.

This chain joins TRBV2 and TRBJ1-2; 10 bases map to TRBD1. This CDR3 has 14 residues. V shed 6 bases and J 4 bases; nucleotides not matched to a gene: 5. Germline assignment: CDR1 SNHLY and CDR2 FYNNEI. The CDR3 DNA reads TGTGCCAGCAGATCGACAGGGGGCCTCTATGGCTACACCTTC. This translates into CASRSTGGLYGYTF.

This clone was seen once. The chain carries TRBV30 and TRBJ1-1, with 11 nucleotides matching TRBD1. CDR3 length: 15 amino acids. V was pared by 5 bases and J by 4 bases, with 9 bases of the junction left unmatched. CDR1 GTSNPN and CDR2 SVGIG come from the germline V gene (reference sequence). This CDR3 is CAWGPLGTGGTEAFF. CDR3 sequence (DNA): TGTGCCTGGGGTCCCCTGGGGACAGGGGGCACTGAAGCTTTCTTT.